One and the same sample provided the 30 T cell receptor beta chains below, sequenced in a study of T-cell reconstitution after alpha-beta-depleted transplantation in children. This sample's TCRbeta library carried unique molecular identifier barcodes. MiXCR was run by TCRdb on the PCR reads, yielding one entry per CDR3 protein. The table records about 980,000 distinct CDR3 sequences, roughly 29% of them present only once. Sequenced material: PBMCs, mostly from graft donor cells, taken 360 days after TCRalphabeta/CD19-depleted stem cell transplant. The source is a boy in the first two years of life who had a stem cell transplant for SCID, so the T cells may come from the graft donor.

This clonotype came up a few times. The chain couples TRBV2 to TRBJ1-5, with D perhaps matching TRBD1 (5 bases). This CDR3 is 15 amino acids long. Trimming took 8 bases from V and 2 from J, leaving 16 bases between them. In germline, CDR1 is SNHLY, CDR2 FYNNEI. The CDR3 DNA reads as TGTGCCAGCCAGGTCGAGCAGGGAGGCAATCAGCCCCAGCATTTT. Its translation: CASQVEQGGNQPQHF.

The genes are TRBV11-2 and TRBJ2-4; the D gene could be TRBD1 or TRBD2 (5 bases each). Germline CDR1 SGHAT, CDR2 FQNNGV. CDR3 length: 18 amino acids. Deletions cut 5 bases from V and 0 bases from J, with 20 bases between. The CDR3 sequence is CASSLPTGTNLAKNIQYF. The CDR3 DNA is TGTGCCAGCAGCCTACCAACGGGGACCAACCTAGCCAAAAACATTCAGTACTTC.

This chain joins TRBV15 and TRBJ2-5, with a weak D call TRBD1 (7 bases). CDR1 is LNHNV, CDR2 YYDKDF, per germline (reference sequence). The CDR3 runs to 17 residues. V was clipped by 1 base and J by 1 base, with 16 bases between them. The CDR3 loop is CATSRGGAGGFQETQYF. In DNA, the CDR3 is TGTGCCACCAGCAGAGGAGGCGCAGGGGGGTTCCAAGAGACCCAGTACTTC. The entire variable domain, with the rest obtained from reference TRBV15 and TRBJ2-5, is as follows: DAMVIQNPRYQVTQFGKPVTLSCSQTLNHNVMYWYQQKSSQAPKLLFHYYDKDFNNEADTPDNFQSRRPNTSFCFLDIRSPGLGDTAMYLCATSRGGAGGFQETQYFGPGTRLLVL.

Only a few counts were recorded for this clonotype. The J gene is TRBJ1-3, the V gene TRBV12-3 or TRBV12-4; a weak D match, TRBD1 (5 bases). This CDR3 region has 13 residues. V gave up 1 base and J gave up 9 bases, with 10 bases separating them. The CDR3 DNA reads TGTGCCAGCAGTTTAGGACAGCACGGCACCATATATTTT. Protein: CASSLGQHGTIYF.

The gene calls are TRBV3-1 and TRBJ2-5, with D possibly being TRBD1 (6 bases). The germline V gene encodes CDR1 LGHDT and CDR2 YNNKEL (reference sequence). The germline V and J ends were trimmed by 0 bases and 2 bases, with 13 bases remaining between them. This CDR3 comprises 16 residues. CDR3 in DNA: TGTGCCAGCAGCCAAGATCAGGGACACTATCAAGAGACCCAGTACTTC. This encodes CASSQDQGHYQETQYF.

J is TRBJ2-1 and V is TRBV6-1; 10 bases agree with TRBD2. Trimming took 5 bases from V and 9 from J; bases not matched to a gene: 4. Germline V lookup: CDR1 MNHNS, CDR2 SASEGT. The CDR3 has 13 amino acids. CDR3 protein: CASSPRTSGEQFF. In DNA, the CDR3 is TGTGCCAGCAGTCCCCGGACTAGCGGTGAGCAGTTCTTC.

The chain employs TRBV6-2 or TRBV6-3 and TRBJ1-1; D not resolved. Deletions cut 2 bases from V and 9 bases from J, with 10 bases between. CDR3 length: 12 residues. CDR1 is MNHEY and CDR2 is SVGEGT in the germline V gene. The DNA for the CDR3 is TGTGCCAGCAGTTACAGCCGACACCAAGCTTTCTTT. Residues: CASSYSRHQAFF.

The chain has TRBV27 and TRBJ1-1; maybe TRBD1 (5 bases). The CDR3 has 14 residues. V gave up 6 bases and J gave up 4 bases, with 15 bases separating them. CDR1 and CDR2 from the germline V gene are MNHEY and SMNVEV (reference sequence). CDR3 loop: CASRITRETTEAFF. In nucleotides, the CDR3 is TGTGCCAGCAGAATCACCAGGGAGACCACTGAAGCTTTCTTT.

The chain couples TRBV4-1 to TRBJ2-6; D gene unclear. Germline-derived CDR1 and CDR2 are MGHRA and YSYEKL. This CDR3 is 15 amino acids long. Trimming took off 6 bases at V and 2 bases at J, with 11 bases between the two ends. CDR3: CASRLGSAGANVLTF. The CDR3 nucleotides read TGCGCCAGCAGGCTTGGTTCCGCTGGGGCCAACGTCCTGACTTTC.

The V gene is TRBV5-1, the J gene TRBJ2-3, with a weak D call TRBD1 (6 bases). Trimming took 4 bases from V and 7 from J, leaving 19 bases between them. The CDR3 is 15 residues long. The germline V gene has CDR1 SGHRS and CDR2 YFSETQ. The CDR3 bases are TGCGCCAGCAGCCAGTCAGCAGGGGAAGCGTATACGCAGTATTTT. Translation gives CASSQSAGEAYTQYF.

This rearrangement joins TRBV11-2 to TRBJ1-2; 7 bases agree with TRBD1. Germline assignment: CDR1 SGHAT and CDR2 FQNNGV. This CDR3 spans 12 amino acids. J was trimmed by 5 bases and V by 7 bases; bases with no gene match: 4. The CDR3 region has the DNA TGTGCCAGCAAAACAGGGGATTATGGCTACACCTTC. It encodes CASKTGDYGYTF.

V gene TRBV7-2 combines with J gene TRBJ2-7, with D possibly being TRBD1 or TRBD2 (5 bases each). The CDR3 has 15 residues. V dropped 4 bases and J dropped 3 bases, with 16 bases sitting between them. Looked up from germline, CDR1 is SGHTA and CDR2 is FQGNSA. CDR3 DNA sequence: TGTGCCAGCAGCTCACGGGGCGGCGGCCTCTACGAGCAGTACTTC. It translates to CASSSRGGGLYEQYF.

This clonotype was seen a handful of times. The V call is TRBV18, the J call TRBJ2-1; D gene ambiguous. The CDR3 is 14 residues long. V lost 6 bases, J lost 2 bases, and 11 bases lay in between. Germline V CDR1 and CDR2: KGHSH, LQKENI. The CDR3 DNA reads as TGTGCCAGCTCCCCAGCTGGGACCTACAATGAGCAGTTCTTC. This gives the protein CASSPAGTYNEQFF.

This clonotype was observed a few times. V is TRBV5-1 and J is TRBJ1-1; TRBD1 matches 7 bases. The CDR3 extends over 14 amino acids. V dropped 4 bases and J dropped 7; count of bases not matched to a gene: 10. Germline CDR1 SGHRS, CDR2 YFSETQ. The CDR3 region is CASSVGDSIGEAFF. For the CDR3, the DNA is TGCGCCAGCAGCGTCGGGGACAGTATCGGTGAAGCTTTCTTT.

This clonotype was seen a few times. The CDR3 loop is CASSQGHSTSGYEQYF. In DNA form, the CDR3 reads TGCGCCAGCAGCCAAGGACACAGCACCTCCGGTTACGAGCAGTACTTC. This chain joins TRBV4-3 and TRBJ2-7; D gene uncertain. Germline V gene lookup returns CDR1 LGHNA and CDR2 YSLEER. CDR3 length: 16 amino acids. The V gene lost 1 base and the J gene lost 4 bases, with 17 bases spanning the gap.

The chain combines TRBV7-9 with TRBJ1-1; D is perhaps TRBD1 (5 bases). Trimming stripped 0 bases from V and 7 bases from J, with 12 bases between. CDR1 and CDR2 from the germline V gene are SEHNR and FQNEAQ (reference sequence). This CDR3 is 14 amino acids long. The CDR3 here is CASSLALGDVEAFF. Written as DNA, the CDR3 is TGTGCCAGCAGCTTAGCGTTAGGGGATGTTGAAGCTTTCTTT.

The chain combines TRBV11-2 with TRBJ2-5, with TRBD2 matching 10 bases. The CDR3 spans 18 residues. Germline CDR1 reads SGHAT; CDR2 reads FQNNGV. V lost 0 bases, J lost 5 bases, and 12 bases stayed unmatched. For the CDR3, the DNA is TGTGCCAGCAGCTTAGATCGGCTAGCGGGGGCCAAGAGGGAGACCCAGTACTTC. This encodes CASSLDRLAGAKRETQYF.

This clonotype came up a few times. J is TRBJ2-2 and V is TRBV7-2; D gene unclear. Trimming cost V 1 base and J 7 bases, with 13 bases left between them. The CDR3 sequence is 15 residues long. The germline CDR1 and CDR2 sequences are SGHTA and FQGNSA. The CDR3 loop reads CASSLEARVGGELFF. The CDR3 DNA is TGTGCCAGCAGCTTAGAGGCCCGGGTCGGCGGGGAGCTGTTTTTT.

This clonotype was recorded a few times. This chain connects TRBV11-2 to TRBJ1-1, with D hard to call. The V gene's germline CDR1 is SGHAT and CDR2 FQNNGV. Trimming pared 0 bases from V and 4 bases from J, leaving 12 bases between. This CDR3 comprises 15 residues. The DNA of the CDR3 is TGTGCCAGCAGCTTAGATAGGGAGAGTATCACTGAAGCTTTCTTT. Translation gives CASSLDRESITEAFF.

The rearrangement links TRBV7-2 to TRBJ1-1; D not resolved. This CDR3 comprises 11 residues. The V end was cut by 7 bases, the J end by 10 bases, with 13 bases between. The V gene's germline CDR1 is SGHTA and CDR2 FQGNSA. DNA for the CDR3: TGTGCCAGCACCAGACTCCTTGGAGCTTTCTTT. This translates into CASTRLLGAFF.

This clonotype was detected many times. V is TRBV7-9 and J is TRBJ1-2, with D perhaps matching TRBD1 (5 bases). Trimming shortened V by 5 bases and J by 2 bases, and 15 bases separated the two germline ends. The germline gives CDR1 SEHNR, CDR2 FQNEAQ (reference sequence). The CDR3 has 15 residues. This CDR3 reads CASSPGWGENYGYTF. In DNA form, the CDR3 reads TGTGCCAGCAGCCCCGGGTGGGGGGAGAACTATGGCTACACCTTC.

The chain couples TRBV5-1 to TRBJ1-1; no clear D. Germline assignment: CDR1 SGHRS and CDR2 YFSETQ. Trimming took off 6 bases at V and 5 bases at J, with 26 bases between the two ends. CDR3 length equals 17 residues. CDR3 bases: TGCGCCAGCAACCCCTTCCGGGGAAAGATGGTTCGGACTGAAGCTTTCTTT. This codes for CASNPFRGKMVRTEAFF.

The V gene is TRBV18, the J gene TRBJ2-3; D possibly corresponds to TRBD2 (5 bases). The CDR3 has 17 amino acids. V was clipped by 6 bases and J by 3 bases, with 22 bases between them. The germline V gene encodes CDR1 KGHSH and CDR2 LQKENI. The CDR3 reads CASSQFRSRSGTDTQYF. The CDR3 DNA is TGTGCCAGCTCGCAATTCCGGTCGCGGTCGGGGACAGATACGCAGTATTTT.

This rearrangement joins TRBV7-2 to TRBJ1-5, with 8 bases matching TRBD1. The ends lost 3 bases at V and 5 bases at J; junction bases unmatched: 9. The CDR3 runs 16 residues. Germline CDR1 reads SGHTA; CDR2 reads FQGNSA. The DNA of the CDR3 is TGTGCCAGCAGCTTTCGATATGACAGGGGTGATCAGCCCCAGCATTTT. Its translation: CASSFRYDRGDQPQHF.

The rearrangement joins TRBV20-1 to TRBJ1-3; 7 positions agree with TRBD1. The CDR3 is 15 amino acids. CDR1 and CDR2 from the germline V gene are DFQATT and SNEGSKA (reference sequence). The V and J ends lost 3 bases and 2 bases, in that order; junction bases with no gene match: 7. CDR3 nucleotide sequence: TGCAGTGCTAGCCCCCCAGGGGGAGCTGGAAACACCATATATTTT. It translates to CSASPPGGAGNTIYF.

The CDR3 loop is CASSSGTGGYTF. CDR3 coding DNA: TGTGCCAGCAGTTCGGGGACGGGGGGCTACACCTTC. This rearrangement joins TRBV12-3 or TRBV12-4 to TRBJ1-2, with a possible D match to TRBD1 (5 bases). CDR3 size: 12 residues. V lost 4 bases and J 8 bases, leaving 11 bases between the germline ends.

This clonotype was counted between two and nine times. V is TRBV6-5 and J is TRBJ2-2, with D perhaps TRBD1 (6 bases). The germline V gene has CDR1 MNHEY and CDR2 SVGAGI. The CDR3 runs to 14 residues. The V end lost 2 bases, the J end lost 6 bases, and 10 bases lay between the germline ends. The CDR3 bases are TGTGCCAGCAGTTACCTACAGGGCTCCGGGGAGCTGTTTTTT. It yields the protein CASSYLQGSGELFF.

The chain recombines TRBV12-3 or TRBV12-4 with TRBJ2-7; 7 bases map to TRBD1. Trimming removed 6 bases from V and 5 bases from J; junction bases left unmatched: 7. This CDR3 is built from 13 residues. CDR3 DNA: TGTGCCAGCAGGACAGGGTGGAATCACGAGCAGTACTTC. Translated, it gives CASRTGWNHEQYF.

The chain carries TRBV4-1 and TRBJ1-2; TRBD1 agrees at 8 bases. Germline loops: CDR1 MGHRA, CDR2 YSYEKL. V was pared by 4 bases and J by 8 bases, with 15 bases of the junction left unmatched. The CDR3 loop spans 16 amino acids. DNA of the CDR3: TGCGCCAGCAGCCTATCGGGAAACAGGGGGAACCCAGGCTACACCTTC. Protein product: CASSLSGNRGNPGYTF.

This clonotype was seen a few times. The rearrangement uses TRBV6-5 and TRBJ2-1; D is undetermined. This CDR3 is built from 17 residues. Germline CDR1 and CDR2: MNHEY and SVGAGI. The ends were cut back, 0 bases at V and 0 bases at J, with 12 bases in the middle. The CDR3 coding sequence is TGTGCCAGCAGTTACTCGATGGTAGCTCTCTCCTACAATGAGCAGTTCTTC. Translating it yields CASSYSMVALSYNEQFF.